The sample holds a few counts of the clone carrying this T cell receptor (beta chain). V lost 5 bases to trimming and J lost 11 bases, with 13 bases between them. This CDR3 is 12 amino acids long. The data are from a study of blood T cell repertoires in COVID-19. Here immunoSEQ multiplex PCR was the method, and the copy in TCRdb shows in-frame clones only, minus some. This repertoire shows over 150,000 clones, around nine tenths found once; its top ten account for approximately 2.5%. This chain joins TRBV12-3 or TRBV12-4 and TRBJ1-5; unclear D gene. The sample was peripheral blood. The source of this sequence is a man aged 40-55 years with active or convalescent COVID-19. CDR3 region: CASSEGNQAQHF. DNA of the CDR3: TGTGCCAGCAGTGAGGGCAACCAGGCCCAGCATTTT.